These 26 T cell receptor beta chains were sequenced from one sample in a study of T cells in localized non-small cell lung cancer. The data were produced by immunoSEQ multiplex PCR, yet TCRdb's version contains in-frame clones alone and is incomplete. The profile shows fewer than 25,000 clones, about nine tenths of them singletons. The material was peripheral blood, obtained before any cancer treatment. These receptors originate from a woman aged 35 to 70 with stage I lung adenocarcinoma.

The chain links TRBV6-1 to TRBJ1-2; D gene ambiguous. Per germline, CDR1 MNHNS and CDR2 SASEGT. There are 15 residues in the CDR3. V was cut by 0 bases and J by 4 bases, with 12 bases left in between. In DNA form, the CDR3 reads TGTGCCAGCAGTGAAGCGCTTCGGGTTGCCTATGGCTACACCTTC. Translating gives CASSEALRVAYGYTF.

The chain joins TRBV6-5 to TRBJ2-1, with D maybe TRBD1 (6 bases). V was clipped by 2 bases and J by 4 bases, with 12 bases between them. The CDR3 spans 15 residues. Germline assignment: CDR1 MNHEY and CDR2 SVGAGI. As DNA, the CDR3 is TGTGCCAGCAGTTACAACGGACAGCAATACAATGAGCAGTTCTTC. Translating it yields CASSYNGQQYNEQFF.

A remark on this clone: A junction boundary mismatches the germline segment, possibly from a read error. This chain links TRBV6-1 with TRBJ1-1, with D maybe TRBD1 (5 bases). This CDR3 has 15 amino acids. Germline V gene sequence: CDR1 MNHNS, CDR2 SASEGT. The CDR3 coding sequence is TGTGCCGGCAGTGAAGCGCTCGGGACGAACACTGAAGCTTTCTTT. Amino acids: CAGSEALGTNTEAFF.

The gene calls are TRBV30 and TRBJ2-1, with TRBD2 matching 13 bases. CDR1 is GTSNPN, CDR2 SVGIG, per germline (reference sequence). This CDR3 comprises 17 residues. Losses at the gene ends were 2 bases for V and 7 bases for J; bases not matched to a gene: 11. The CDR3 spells CAWSRGFGTSGVNEQFF. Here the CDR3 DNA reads TGTGCCTGGAGTAGAGGATTCGGGACTAGCGGGGTTAATGAGCAGTTCTTC.

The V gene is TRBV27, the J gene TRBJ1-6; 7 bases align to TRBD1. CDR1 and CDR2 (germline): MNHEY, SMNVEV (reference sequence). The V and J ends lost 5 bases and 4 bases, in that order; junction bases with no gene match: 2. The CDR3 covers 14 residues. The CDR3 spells CASSVQGYNSPLHF. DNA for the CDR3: TGTGCCAGCAGTGTACAGGGGTATAATTCACCCCTCCACTTT.

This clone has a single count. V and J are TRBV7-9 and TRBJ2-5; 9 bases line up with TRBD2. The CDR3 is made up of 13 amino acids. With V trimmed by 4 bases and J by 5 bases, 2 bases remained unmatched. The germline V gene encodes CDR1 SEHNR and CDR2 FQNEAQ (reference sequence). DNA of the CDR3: TGTGCCAGCAGCTCCAGCGGGGGGGAGACCCAGTACTTC. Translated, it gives CASSSSGGETQYF.

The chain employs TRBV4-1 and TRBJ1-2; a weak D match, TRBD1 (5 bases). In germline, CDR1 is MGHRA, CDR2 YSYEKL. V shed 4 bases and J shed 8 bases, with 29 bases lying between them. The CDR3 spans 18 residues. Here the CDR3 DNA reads TGCGCCAGCAGCCCCGAGAGAGGACAAGCCGTCTATCGCGGGGGCTACACCTTC. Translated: CASSPERGQAVYRGGYTF.

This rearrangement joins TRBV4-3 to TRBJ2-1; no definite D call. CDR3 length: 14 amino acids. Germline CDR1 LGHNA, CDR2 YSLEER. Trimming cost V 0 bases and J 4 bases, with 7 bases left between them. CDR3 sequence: CASSQDGRYNEQFF. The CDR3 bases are TGCGCCAGCAGCCAAGATGGGCGGTACAATGAGCAGTTCTTC.

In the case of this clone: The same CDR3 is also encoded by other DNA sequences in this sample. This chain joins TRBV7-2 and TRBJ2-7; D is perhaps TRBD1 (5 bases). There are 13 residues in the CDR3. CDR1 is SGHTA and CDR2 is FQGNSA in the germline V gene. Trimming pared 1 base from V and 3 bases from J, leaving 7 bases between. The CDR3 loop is CASSLGGRYEQYF. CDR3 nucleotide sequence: TGTGCCAGCAGCTTAGGGGGCCGCTACGAGCAGTACTTC.

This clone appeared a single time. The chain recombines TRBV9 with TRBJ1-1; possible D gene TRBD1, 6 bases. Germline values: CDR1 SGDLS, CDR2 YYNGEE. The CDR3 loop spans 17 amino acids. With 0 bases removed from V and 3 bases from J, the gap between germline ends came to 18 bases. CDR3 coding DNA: TGTGCCAGCAGCGTAGGTGGGGGGCGCAGGTCCCACACTGAAGCTTTCTTT. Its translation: CASSVGGGRRSHTEAFF.

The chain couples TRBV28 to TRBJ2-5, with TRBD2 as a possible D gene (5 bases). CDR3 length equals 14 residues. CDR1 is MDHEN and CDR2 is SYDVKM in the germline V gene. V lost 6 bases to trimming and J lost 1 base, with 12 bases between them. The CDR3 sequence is CASSPEDFQETQYF. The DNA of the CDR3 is TGTGCCAGCAGCCCAGAGGACTTCCAAGAGACCCAGTACTTC.

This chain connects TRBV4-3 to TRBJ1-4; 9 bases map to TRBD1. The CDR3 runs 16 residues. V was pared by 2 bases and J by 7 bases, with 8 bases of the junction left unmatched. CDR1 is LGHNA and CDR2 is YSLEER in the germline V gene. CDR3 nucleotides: TGCGCCAGCAGCCAAACACCCGGGACAGGGAGTGAAAAACTGTTTTTT. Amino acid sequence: CASSQTPGTGSEKLFF.

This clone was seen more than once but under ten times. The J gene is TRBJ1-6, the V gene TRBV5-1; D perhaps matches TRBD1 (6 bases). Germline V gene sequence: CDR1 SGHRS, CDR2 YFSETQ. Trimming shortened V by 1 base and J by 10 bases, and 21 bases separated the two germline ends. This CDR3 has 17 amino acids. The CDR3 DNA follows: TGCGCCAGCAGCTTGTTTCCGGGGGCGGCAGGGAGGTCACCCCTCCACTTT. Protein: CASSLFPGAAGRSPLHF.

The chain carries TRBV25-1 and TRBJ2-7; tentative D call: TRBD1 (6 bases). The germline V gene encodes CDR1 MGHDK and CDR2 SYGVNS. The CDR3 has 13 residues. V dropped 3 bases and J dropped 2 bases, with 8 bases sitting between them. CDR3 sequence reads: CASSERTAYEQYF. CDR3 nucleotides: TGTGCCAGCAGTGAGAGGACAGCCTACGAGCAGTACTTC.

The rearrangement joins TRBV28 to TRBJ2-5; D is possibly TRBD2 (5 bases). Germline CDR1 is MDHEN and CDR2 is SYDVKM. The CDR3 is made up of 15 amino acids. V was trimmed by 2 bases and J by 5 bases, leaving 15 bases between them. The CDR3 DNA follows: TGTGCCAGCAGTTTACAGACTCTTTGGGAGGAGACCCAGTACTTC. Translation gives CASSLQTLWEETQYF.

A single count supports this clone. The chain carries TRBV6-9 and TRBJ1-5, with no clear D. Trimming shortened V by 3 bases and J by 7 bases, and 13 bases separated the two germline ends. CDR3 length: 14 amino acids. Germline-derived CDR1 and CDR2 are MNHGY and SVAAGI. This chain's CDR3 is CASSYSQDYQPQHF. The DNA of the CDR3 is TGTGCCAGCAGTTACTCACAAGACTACCAGCCCCAGCATTTT.

CDR3 DNA: TGCGCCAGCAGCGGCCAGCTCTACGAGCAGTACTTC. Amino acids: CASSGQLYEQYF. The J gene is TRBJ2-7, the V gene TRBV5-1, with D hard to call. This CDR3 is built from 12 residues. Germline CDR1 reads SGHRS; CDR2 reads YFSETQ. Trimming stripped 4 bases from V and 3 bases from J, with 8 bases between.

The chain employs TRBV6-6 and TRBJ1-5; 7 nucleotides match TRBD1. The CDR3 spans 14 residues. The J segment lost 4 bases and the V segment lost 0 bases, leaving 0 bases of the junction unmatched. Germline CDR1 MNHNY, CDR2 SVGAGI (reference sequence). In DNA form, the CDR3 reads TGTGCCAGCAGTTACTCGGGACAGAATCAGCCCCAGCATTTT. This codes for CASSYSGQNQPQHF.

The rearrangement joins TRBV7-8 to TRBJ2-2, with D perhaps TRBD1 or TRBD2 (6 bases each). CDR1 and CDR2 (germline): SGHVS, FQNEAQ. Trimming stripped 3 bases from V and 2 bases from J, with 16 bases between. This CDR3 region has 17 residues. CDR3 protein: CASSLVTGGRNTGELFF. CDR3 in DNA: TGTGCCAGCAGCTTGGTCACCGGGGGCCGAAACACCGGGGAGCTGTTTTTT.

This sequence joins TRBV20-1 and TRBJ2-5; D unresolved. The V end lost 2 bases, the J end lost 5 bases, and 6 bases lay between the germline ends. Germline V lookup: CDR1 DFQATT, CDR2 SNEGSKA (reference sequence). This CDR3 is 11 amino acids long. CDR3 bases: TGCAGTGCTAGATCACGGGAGACCCAGTACTTC. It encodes CSARSRETQYF.

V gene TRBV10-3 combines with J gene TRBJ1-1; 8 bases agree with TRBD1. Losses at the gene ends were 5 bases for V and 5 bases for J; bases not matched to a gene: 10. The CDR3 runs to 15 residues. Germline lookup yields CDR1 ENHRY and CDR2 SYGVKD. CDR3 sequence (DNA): TGTGCCATCAGTCCTGGGACAGGCAGCCTTACTGAAGCTTTCTTT. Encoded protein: CAISPGTGSLTEAFF.

This chain's CDR3 is CASSLDRDNSPLHF. CDR3 bases: TGTGCCAGCAGCTTGGACAGGGATAATTCACCCCTCCACTTT. This chain links TRBV5-6 with TRBJ1-6, with a weak D call TRBD1 (6 bases). This CDR3 is built from 14 residues. Germline CDR1 is SGHDT and CDR2 is YYEEEE. The V end was cut by 0 bases, the J end by 5 bases, with 6 bases between.

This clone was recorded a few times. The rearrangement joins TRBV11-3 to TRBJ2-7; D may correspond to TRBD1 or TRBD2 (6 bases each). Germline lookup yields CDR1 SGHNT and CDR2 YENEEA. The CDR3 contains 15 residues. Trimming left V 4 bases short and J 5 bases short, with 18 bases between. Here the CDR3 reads CASSSPGGQLNEQYF. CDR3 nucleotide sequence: TGTGCCAGCAGCTCTCCCGGGGGCCAATTAAACGAGCAGTACTTC.

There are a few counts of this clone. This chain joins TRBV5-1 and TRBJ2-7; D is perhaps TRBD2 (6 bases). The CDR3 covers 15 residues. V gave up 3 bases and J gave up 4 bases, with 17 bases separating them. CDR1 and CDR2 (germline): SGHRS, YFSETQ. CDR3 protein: CASSSETGRRYEQYF. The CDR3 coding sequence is TGCGCCAGCAGCTCAGAAACGGGGAGGAGGTACGAGCAGTACTTC.

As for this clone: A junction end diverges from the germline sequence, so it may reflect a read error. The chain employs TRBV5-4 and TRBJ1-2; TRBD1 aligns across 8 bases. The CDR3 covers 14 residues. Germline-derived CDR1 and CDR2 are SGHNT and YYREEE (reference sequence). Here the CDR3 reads CASSLPGQVYDYTF. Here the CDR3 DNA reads TGTGCCAGCAGCTTACCGGGACAGGTCTATGACTACACCTTC. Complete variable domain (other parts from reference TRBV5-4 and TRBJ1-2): ETGVTQSPTHLIKTRGQQVTLRCSSQSGHNTVSWYQQALGQGPQFIFQYYREEENGRGNFPPRFSGLQFPNYSSELNVNALELDDSALYLCASSLPGQVYDYTFGSGTRLTVV.

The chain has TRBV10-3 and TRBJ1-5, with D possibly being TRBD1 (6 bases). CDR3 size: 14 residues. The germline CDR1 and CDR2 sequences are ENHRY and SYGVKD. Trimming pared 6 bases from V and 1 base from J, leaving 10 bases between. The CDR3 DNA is TGTGCCATCAGCTCACAGGGAAGCAATCAGCCCCAGCATTTT. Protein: CAISSQGSNQPQHF.